Given below is one T cell receptor (beta chain) in context. This entry is derived from a study of blood T cell repertoires in COVID-19. Study details: Italy, Spain and the United States were the sources of the convalescent and acute COVID-19 samples.

Using immunoSEQ multiplex PCR, the repertoire was profiled, and TCRdb retains in-frame clones only, with some absent. The sample carries around 100,000 clones, 70% to 90% recorded once. Sequences were obtained from peripheral blood. The TCR was taken from a woman aged 70-85 years who had recovered from COVID-19.

In DNA form, the CDR3 reads TGTGCCACCCTCTGGGGGGGGACTAACTATGGCTACACCTTC. Residues: CATLWGGTNYGYTF. This chain uses TRBV6-5 with TRBJ1-2; D perhaps matches TRBD1 (5 bases). CDR3 length equals 14 residues. V dropped 10 bases and J dropped 0 bases, with 15 bases sitting between them. The V gene's germline CDR1 is MNHEY and CDR2 SVGAGI.